These 22 T cell receptor beta chains originate from one sample sequenced in a study of cytomegalovirus exposure and HLA in healthy donors. PCR amplification relied on 60 Vbeta primers (plus 13 Jbeta primers). Profiling relied on immunoSEQ multiplex PCR, and the TCRdb table lists in-frame clones only, not all of them. The data hold about 190,000 clones, with under 85% observed a single time. The specimen sequenced was PBMCs. These receptors originate from a woman in her late teens or twenties in good health and CMV-seronegative.

The chain uses TRBV7-3 and TRBJ2-3, with TRBD2 matching 9 bases. CDR3 length: 17 residues. Germline CDR1 and CDR2: SGHTA and FQGTGA. V lost 0 bases to trimming and J lost 5 bases; unmatched junction nucleotides: 9. The CDR3 nucleotides are TGTGCCAGCAGCTTAACTGCAGGACTAGCGTCGAAAGATACGCAGTATTTT. It translates to CASSLTAGLASKDTQYF.

The genes are TRBV4-1 and TRBJ2-7; D perhaps matches TRBD1 (7 bases). Germline V CDR1 and CDR2: MGHRA, YSYEKL. V lost 0 bases and J 5 bases, leaving 11 bases between the germline ends. The CDR3 length is 14 residues. The CDR3 reads CASSQDFRGDEQYF. The CDR3 DNA sequence: TGCGCCAGCAGCCAAGACTTCAGGGGGGACGAGCAGTACTTC.

This clone was found once. The rearrangement joins TRBV11-2 to TRBJ2-7, with a tentative D call TRBD1 (6 bases). V shed 5 bases and J shed 9 bases, with 26 bases lying between them. Per the germline V gene, CDR1 is SGHAT and CDR2 is FQNNGV. The CDR3 loop spans 16 amino acids. DNA of the CDR3: TGTGCCAGCAGCCCGGAGAGTGGGTGGGGGCAGGGCGGGCAGTACTTC. It encodes CASSPESGWGQGGQYF.

This clone occurred a few times. The chain combines TRBV6-1 with TRBJ2-2, with 9 bases aligning to TRBD2. The V segment lost 8 bases and the J segment 4 bases; nucleotides outside the gene matches: 8. There are 15 residues in the CDR3. CDR1 is MNHNS and CDR2 is SASEGT in the germline V gene. The CDR3 coding sequence is TGTGCCAGCGTCCAAGCGGGAGGCACCACCGGGGAGCTGTTTTTT. Its translation: CASVQAGGTTGELFF.

This clone appeared a single time. The chain recombines TRBV10-3 with TRBJ2-1; 14 bases align to TRBD2. V dropped 3 bases and J dropped 7; count of bases not matched to a gene: 14. The CDR3 consists of 19 residues. From germline, CDR1 is ENHRY and CDR2 SYGVKD. The CDR3 loop is CAISEGVRTSGRIVNEQFF. The CDR3 nucleotides are TGTGCCATCAGTGAAGGTGTCCGGACTAGCGGGAGGATTGTTAATGAGCAGTTCTTC.

This chain uses TRBV11-2 with TRBJ2-7; TRBD2 agrees at 8 bases. Looked up from germline, CDR1 is SGHAT and CDR2 is FQNNGV. The junction had 6 bases not matched to a gene; V was cut back by 5 bases and J by 3 bases. The CDR3 is made up of 14 amino acids. The CDR3 DNA sequence: TGTGCCAGCAGCGCCGGGACTAGTGTCTACGAGCAGTACTTC. This gives the protein CASSAGTSVYEQYF.

Remarks on this clone: Germline and junction disagree at one end, which may indicate a read error. J is TRBJ2-3 and V is TRBV7-9, with a weak D call TRBD2 (6 bases). The V gene's germline CDR1 is SEHNR and CDR2 FQNEAQ (reference sequence). CDR3 size: 15 residues. CDR3 coding DNA: TGCGCCAGCAGTTACCAATCAGGGAGGACAGATACGCAGTATTTT. Translated, it gives CASSYQSGRTDTQYF.

V gene TRBV29-1 combines with J gene TRBJ2-1, with 14 bases aligning to TRBD2. V lost 1 base, J lost 1 base, and 6 bases stayed unmatched. The CDR3 has 18 residues. CDR1 is SQVTM, CDR2 ANQGSEA, per germline. CDR3 DNA sequence: TGCAGCGTTGAAGGGGGGACTAGCGGGAGTAGATCCTACAATGAGCAGTTCTTC. It codes for CSVEGGTSGSRSYNEQFF.

The rearrangement links TRBV9 to TRBJ1-3; 10 nucleotides line up with TRBD1. The V gene end was trimmed by 3 bases and the J gene end by 0 bases; junction bases not matched to a gene: 9. The CDR3 extends over 18 amino acids. CDR1 is SGDLS and CDR2 is YYNGEE in the germline V gene. The CDR3 loop is CASSENSGTGASGNTIYF. Written as DNA, the CDR3 is TGTGCCAGCAGCGAGAACTCCGGGACAGGGGCCTCTGGAAACACCATATATTTT.

The chain couples TRBV28 to TRBJ1-5, with D perhaps matching TRBD1 (6 bases). The CDR3 loop spans 17 amino acids. V was trimmed by 10 bases and J by 2 bases, leaving 24 bases between them. Germline V lookup: CDR1 MDHEN, CDR2 SYDVKM. Here the CDR3 reads CAIAIRGFRGGNQPQHF. The CDR3 nucleotides are TGTGCCATCGCCATTAGGGGGTTCCGAGGTGGCAATCAGCCCCAGCATTTT.

In DNA form, the CDR3 reads TGTGCCAGCAGCTTAACGTCGGGGGAGACAGATACGCAGTATTTT. Translation gives CASSLTSGETDTQYF. The rearrangement joins TRBV7-3 to TRBJ2-3; D possibly corresponds to TRBD2 (6 bases). Germline CDR1 is SGHTA and CDR2 is FQGTGA. The CDR3 contains 15 residues. Trimming took 0 bases from V and 3 from J, leaving 10 bases between them.

This clone was seen only once. The chain couples TRBV28 to TRBJ1-6; 7 positions agree with TRBD1. The ends lost 6 bases at V and 13 bases at J; junction bases unmatched: 15. The CDR3 consists of 15 residues. Germline CDR1 is MDHEN and CDR2 is SYDVKM. The CDR3 loop is CASRRLAGQKVPLHF. The CDR3 coding sequence is TGTGCCAGCAGGAGACTTGCGGGACAGAAAGTTCCCCTCCACTTT.

The V call is TRBV27, the J call TRBJ2-1, with D perhaps TRBD1 (6 bases). From germline, CDR1 is MNHEY and CDR2 SMNVEV (reference sequence). The V end lost 5 bases, the J end lost 10 bases, and 21 bases lay between the germline ends. This CDR3 comprises 15 residues. The DNA of the CDR3 is TGTGCCAGCAGTCTTGACGGACGCCAGGGGCTGGAGCAGTTCTTC. Protein sequence: CASSLDGRQGLEQFF.

The chain recombines TRBV29-1 with TRBJ1-2, with 7 bases fitting TRBD1. The trim removed 6 bases at V and 6 bases at J, leaving 19 bases unmatched. Germline-derived CDR1 and CDR2 are SQVTM and ANQGSEA. The CDR3 runs 16 residues. In DNA, the CDR3 is TGCAGCGTCCTTGGGGTCGAGACAAGGGGGCGCGATGGCTACACCTTC. It codes for CSVLGVETRGRDGYTF.

The V call is TRBV6-1, the J call TRBJ2-7; TRBD2 matches at 11 bases. From germline, CDR1 is MNHNS and CDR2 SASEGT. The CDR3 spans 14 residues. V was pared by 11 bases and J by 3 bases, with 9 bases of the junction left unmatched. CDR3 protein: CASRGGTSGYEQYF. CDR3 DNA sequence: TGTGCCTCCCGAGGGGGGACTAGCGGCTACGAGCAGTACTTC.

The chain combines TRBV5-1 with TRBJ2-7; possibly TRBD1 for D (5 bases). The CDR3 loop spans 14 amino acids. The germline gives CDR1 SGHRS, CDR2 YFSETQ. The V end was cut by 0 bases, the J end by 3 bases, with 10 bases between. CDR3 DNA: TGCGCCAGCAGCTTGGGACAGAGTCTCTACGAGCAGTACTTC. The encoded protein is CASSLGQSLYEQYF.

This chain joins TRBV6-5 and TRBJ2-5, with 15 bases fitting TRBD2. The CDR3 is 15 residues long. Germline trimming cut 5 bases from V and 4 bases from J; bases unmatched to any gene: 2. The V gene's germline CDR1 is MNHEY and CDR2 SVGAGI. The CDR3 DNA is TGTGCCAGCAGTCGGACTAGCGGGAGGGGAGAGACCCAGTACTTC. Residues: CASSRTSGRGETQYF.

The chain uses TRBV6-5 and TRBJ1-5; 7 bases agree with TRBD1. J was trimmed by 9 bases and V by 5 bases; bases with no gene match: 7. CDR1 and CDR2 (germline): MNHEY, SVGAGI. The CDR3 has 13 amino acids. For the CDR3, the DNA is TGTGCCAGCAGTGAGGGGGCGGTCGGGCCCCAGCATTTT. Residues: CASSEGAVGPQHF.

The CDR3 region is CSVEGTGVYEQYF. In DNA, the CDR3 is TGCAGCGTTGAGGGGACAGGGGTCTACGAGCAGTACTTC. The chain joins TRBV29-1 to TRBJ2-5, with TRBD1 matching 10 bases. TRBJ2-7 matches the DNA end more closely, so the J call is doubtful. This CDR3 contains 13 residues. Germline V CDR1 and CDR2: SQVTM, ANQGSEA.

The chain recombines TRBV6-4 with TRBJ2-3, with 7 bases matching TRBD2. Per germline, CDR1 MRHNA and CDR2 SNTAGT. Trimming removed 11 bases from V and 2 bases from J; junction bases left unmatched: 10. The CDR3 runs 14 residues. The CDR3 region has the DNA TGTGCCGCTTCCACCGGGGGGTCCACAGATACGCAGTATTTT. Translated, it gives CAASTGGSTDTQYF.

The V call is TRBV6-8, the J call TRBJ1-3; possibly TRBD1 for D (5 bases). V lost 0 bases and J 0 bases, leaving 18 bases between the germline ends. This CDR3 region has 19 residues. The germline V gene encodes CDR1 MNHGY and CDR2 SAAAGT. The DNA of the CDR3 is TGTGCCAGCAGTTACTCGATAAGTGCCAGACAGATCTCTGGAAACACCATATATTTT. Its translation: CASSYSISARQISGNTIYF.

This clone is a singleton in its sample. The rearrangement joins TRBV27 to TRBJ2-1, with a weak D call TRBD1 (5 bases). The CDR3 sequence is 17 residues long. Trimming pared 3 bases from V and 3 bases from J, leaving 18 bases between. Per the germline V gene, CDR1 is MNHEY and CDR2 is SMNVEV (reference sequence). The CDR3 sequence: CASSLTSPGFGYNEQFF. CDR3 DNA sequence: TGTGCCAGCAGTTTGACGTCCCCAGGGTTTGGCTACAATGAGCAGTTCTTC.